The 5 T cell receptor beta chains reported below all come from one sample, sequenced in a study of vaccination effects on CD4 cells after COVID-19 (dated by TCRdb to between 2021 and 2024). In the ViraFEST assay, PBMC were stimulated with viral peptide pools, and antigen-specific CD4+ T cell clonotypes were then identified by expansion using TCR sequencing. After less than 13 days of culture, CD4+ T cells were isolated with the EasySep CD4+ T cell isolation kit. Antigen specificity for these receptors is unknown. The library was built by means of the immunoSEQ multiplex PCR assay. This is the immuneACCESS table as TCRdb keeps it, with only in-frame sequences that have V and J called. A part of the clones is gone; compared with another copy, unresolved V genes explain less than half, and the rest is unexplained. The sample data list 55,000 to 70,000 clones, and 75% to 85% of these were observed just once. 2% to 2.5% of the sample is taken by the ten largest.

Sequencing used CD4+ T cells from PBMCs cultured with HCoV-229E spike peptides, obtained before COVID-19 vaccination. The cell subset or site tag for this specimen amounts to: HCoV-229E spike overlapping peptide pool stimulation. These receptors were collected from a human donor who received a COVID-19 vaccine.

The chain combines TRBV25-1 with TRBJ2-1, with a possible D match to TRBD1 (6 bases). Trimming took 3 bases from V and 0 from J, leaving 9 bases between them. The CDR3 runs 15 residues. Germline V gene lookup returns CDR1 MGHDK and CDR2 SYGVNS. Written as DNA, the CDR3 is TGTGCCAGCAGTGATTTAGGGGGCTCCTACAATGAGCAGTTCTTC. Protein sequence: CASSDLGGSYNEQFF.

The chain recombines TRBV5-1 with TRBJ1-1; 11 bases are a match to TRBD1. Germline V CDR1 and CDR2: SGHRS, YFSETQ. V trimming: 4 bases; J trimming: 4 bases; junction bases outside the gene matches: 3. The CDR3 sequence is 14 residues long. The CDR3 DNA is TGCGCCAGCAGCGGACAGGGGGCGGCCACTGAAGCTTTCTTT. It codes for CASSGQGAATEAFF.

This chain joins TRBV6-5 and TRBJ2-3; 7 positions match TRBD1. The ends lost 2 bases at V and 5 bases at J; junction bases unmatched: 1. This CDR3 comprises 13 residues. Looked up from germline, CDR1 is MNHEY and CDR2 is SVGAGI. The chain's CDR3 is CASSYPGGDTQYF. The CDR3 nucleotides read TGTGCCAGCAGTTACCCAGGGGGAGATACGCAGTATTTT.

The chain is built from TRBV28 and TRBJ1-5, with D uncertain. Germline CDR1 is MDHEN and CDR2 is SYDVKM. V lost 0 bases, J lost 0 bases, and 6 bases lay in between. The CDR3 has 15 residues. The CDR3 loop is CASSLWGYSNQPQHF. The DNA of the CDR3 is TGTGCCAGCAGTTTATGGGGTTATAGCAATCAGCCCCAGCATTTT.

The CDR3 bases are TGCGCCAGCAGCCGCAGGGGGGGACTCGGCGGTGCAGATACGCAGTATTTT. It translates to CASSRRGGLGGADTQYF. The chain recombines TRBV4-1 with TRBJ2-3, with D perhaps TRBD1 or TRBD2 (7 bases each). The CDR3 has 17 residues. Germline CDR1 reads MGHRA; CDR2 reads YSYEKL. The V and J ends lost 4 bases and 4 bases respectively, with 21 bases between them.